This entry lists 5 T cell receptor beta chains sequenced from one sample in a study of blood T cell repertoires in COVID-19. Only in-frame clones appear in the TCRdb table, and some are missing; sequencing was by immunoSEQ multiplex PCR. Here the sample spans approximately 300,000 clones, more than 75% being singletons. Specimen: PBMCs or T cells enriched from blood (not recorded which). These receptors all stem from a man aged 30-40 years who had recovered from COVID-19.

This rearrangement joins TRBV4-1 to TRBJ1-5; no clear D. Germline V gene data show CDR1 as MGHRA and CDR2 as YSYEKL. V lost 1 base, J lost 7 bases, and 11 bases lay in between. CDR3 length: 14 amino acids. For the CDR3, the DNA is TGCGCCAGCAGCCAAGGATGGGGAGAACAGCCCCAGCATTTT. It specifies CASSQGWGEQPQHF.

The chain links TRBV5-1 to TRBJ1-6; 8 bases agree with TRBD1. The CDR3 consists of 16 residues. Unmatched junction bases numbered 9, after V lost 3 bases and J lost 7 bases. CDR1 SGHRS and CDR2 YFSETQ come from the germline V gene. CDR3 loop: CASSSDGQGRNSPLHF. DNA for the CDR3: TGCGCCAGCAGCTCCGACGGACAGGGTAGAAATTCACCCCTCCACTTT. The whole variable domain, filled in from reference TRBV5-1 and TRBJ1-6, reads KAGVTQTPRYLIKTRGQQVTLSCSPISGHRSVSWYQQTPGQGLQFLFEYFSETQRNKGNFPGRFSGRQFSNSRSEMNVSTLELGDSALYLCASSSDGQGRNSPLHFGNGTRLTVT.

The chain carries TRBV18 and TRBJ2-3; 14 nucleotides match TRBD2. V trimming: 0 bases; J trimming: 1 base; junction bases outside the gene matches: 0. This CDR3 has 17 residues. Per germline, CDR1 KGHSH and CDR2 LQKENI. The CDR3 protein is CASSPPGLAGGTDTQYF. The CDR3 DNA is TGTGCCAGCTCACCACCGGGACTAGCGGGGGGCACAGATACGCAGTATTTT.

This sequence joins TRBV27 and TRBJ2-3, with a weak D call TRBD1 (6 bases). From germline, CDR1 is MNHEY and CDR2 SMNVEV (reference sequence). The CDR3 is made up of 19 amino acids. Trimming cost V 1 base and J 1 base, with 21 bases left between them. CDR3 in DNA: TGTGCCAGCAGTTTATGGGGGCCGACGGGGCCGCGCGGCACAGATACGCAGTATTTT. Its protein is CASSLWGPTGPRGTDTQYF.

The chain links TRBV2 to TRBJ1-2; D not resolved. Germline CDR1 SNHLY, CDR2 FYNNEI. Trimming took 6 bases from V and 0 from J, leaving 5 bases between them. This CDR3 has 12 residues. The chain's CDR3 is CASRQANYGYTF. For the CDR3, the DNA is TGTGCCAGCAGGCAGGCTAACTATGGCTACACCTTC.